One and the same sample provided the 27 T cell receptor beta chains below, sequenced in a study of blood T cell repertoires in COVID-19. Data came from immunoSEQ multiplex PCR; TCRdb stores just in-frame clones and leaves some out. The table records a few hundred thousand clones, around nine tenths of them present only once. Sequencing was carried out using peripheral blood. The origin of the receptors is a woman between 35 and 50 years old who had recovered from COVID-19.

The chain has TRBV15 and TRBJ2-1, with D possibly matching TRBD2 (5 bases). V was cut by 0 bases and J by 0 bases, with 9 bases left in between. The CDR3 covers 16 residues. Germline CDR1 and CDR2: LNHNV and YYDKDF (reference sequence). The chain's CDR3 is CATSRDYGVSYNEQFF. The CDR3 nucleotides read TGTGCCACCAGCAGAGATTACGGGGTCTCCTACAATGAGCAGTTCTTC.

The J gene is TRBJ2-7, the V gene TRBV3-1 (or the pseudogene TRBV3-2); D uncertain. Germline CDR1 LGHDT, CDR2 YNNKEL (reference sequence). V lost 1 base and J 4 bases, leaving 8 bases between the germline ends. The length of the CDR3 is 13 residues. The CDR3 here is CASSQVGAYEQYF. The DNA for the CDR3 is TGTGCCAGCAGCCAAGTCGGAGCGTACGAGCAGTACTTC.

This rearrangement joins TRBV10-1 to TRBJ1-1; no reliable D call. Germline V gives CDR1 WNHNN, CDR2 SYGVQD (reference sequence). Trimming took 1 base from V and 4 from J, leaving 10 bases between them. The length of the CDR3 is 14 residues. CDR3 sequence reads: CASSEWEEGTEAFF. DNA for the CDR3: TGCGCCAGCAGTGAGTGGGAAGAGGGCACTGAAGCTTTCTTT.

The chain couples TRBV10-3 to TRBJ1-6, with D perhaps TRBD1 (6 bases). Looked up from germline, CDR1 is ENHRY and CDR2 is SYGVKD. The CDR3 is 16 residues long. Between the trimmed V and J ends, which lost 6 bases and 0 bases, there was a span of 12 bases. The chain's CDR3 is CAIRPTGSSYNSPLHF. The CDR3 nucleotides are TGTGCCATCAGACCGACAGGAAGCTCCTATAATTCACCCCTCCACTTT.

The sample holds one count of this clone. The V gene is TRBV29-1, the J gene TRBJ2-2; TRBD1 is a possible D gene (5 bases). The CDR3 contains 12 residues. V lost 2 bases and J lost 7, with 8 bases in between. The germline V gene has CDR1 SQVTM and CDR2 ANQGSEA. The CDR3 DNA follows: TGCAGCGTTGAACCTGGACACGGGGAGCTGTTTTTT. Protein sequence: CSVEPGHGELFF.

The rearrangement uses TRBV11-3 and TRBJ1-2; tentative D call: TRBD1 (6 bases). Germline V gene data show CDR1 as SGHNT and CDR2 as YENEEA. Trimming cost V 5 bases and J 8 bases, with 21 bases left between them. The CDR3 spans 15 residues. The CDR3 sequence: CASSPPGGQRRGYTF. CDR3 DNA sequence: TGTGCCAGCAGCCCCCCCGGGGGGCAGAGAAGGGGCTACACCTTC.

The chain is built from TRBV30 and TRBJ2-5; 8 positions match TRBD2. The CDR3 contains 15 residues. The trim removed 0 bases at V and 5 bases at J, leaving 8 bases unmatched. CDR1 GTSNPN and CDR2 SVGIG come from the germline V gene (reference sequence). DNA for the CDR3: TGTGCCTGGAGTGTACGGGCAGGGACTAGGGAGACCCAGTACTTC. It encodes CAWSVRAGTRETQYF.

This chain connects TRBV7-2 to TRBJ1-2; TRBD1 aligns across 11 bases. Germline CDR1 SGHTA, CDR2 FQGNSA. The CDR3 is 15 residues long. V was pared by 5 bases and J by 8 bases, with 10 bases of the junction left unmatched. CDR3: CASSLGQGVVLGYTF. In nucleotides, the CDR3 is TGTGCCAGCAGCCTGGGACAGGGGGTTGTCTTGGGCTACACCTTC.

CDR3 protein: CASSPPVPDYWGAYEQYF. The CDR3 nucleotides read TGTGCCAGCAGCCCCCCGGTCCCCGACTACTGGGGGGCCTACGAGCAGTACTTC. This chain uses TRBV13 with TRBJ2-7; D is perhaps TRBD2 (6 bases). CDR3 size: 18 residues. Deletions cut 5 bases from V and 2 bases from J, with 25 bases between. The germline CDR1 and CDR2 sequences are PRHDT and FYEKMQ (reference sequence).

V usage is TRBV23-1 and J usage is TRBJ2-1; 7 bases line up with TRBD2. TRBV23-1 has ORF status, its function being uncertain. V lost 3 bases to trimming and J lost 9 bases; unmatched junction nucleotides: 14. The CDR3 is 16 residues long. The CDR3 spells CASSHPRGSGHSEQFF. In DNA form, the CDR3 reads TGCGCCAGCAGTCACCCCCGGGGTAGCGGGCATAGTGAGCAGTTCTTC.

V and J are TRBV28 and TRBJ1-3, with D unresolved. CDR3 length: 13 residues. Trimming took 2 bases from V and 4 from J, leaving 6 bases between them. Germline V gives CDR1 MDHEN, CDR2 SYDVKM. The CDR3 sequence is CASSLLGGNTIYF. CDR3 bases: TGTGCCAGCAGTTTACTGGGCGGAAACACCATATATTTT.

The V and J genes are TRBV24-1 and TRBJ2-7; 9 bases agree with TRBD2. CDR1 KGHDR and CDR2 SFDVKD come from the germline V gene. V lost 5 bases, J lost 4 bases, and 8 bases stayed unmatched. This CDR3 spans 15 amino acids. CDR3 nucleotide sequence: TGTGCCACCAGTGCCTGGGGTAGCGGGAGTTACGAGCAGTACGTC. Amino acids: CATSAWGSGSYEQYV.

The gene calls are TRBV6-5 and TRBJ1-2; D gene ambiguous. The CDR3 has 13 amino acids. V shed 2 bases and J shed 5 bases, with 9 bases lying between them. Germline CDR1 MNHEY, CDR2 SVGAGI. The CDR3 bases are TGTGCCAGCAGTTACGAGAACGGGTATGGCTACACCTTC. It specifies CASSYENGYGYTF.

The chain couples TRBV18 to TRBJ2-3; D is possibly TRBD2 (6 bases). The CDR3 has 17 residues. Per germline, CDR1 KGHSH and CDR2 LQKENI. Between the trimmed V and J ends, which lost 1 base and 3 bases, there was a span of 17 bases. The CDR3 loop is CASSPLFGSLGTDTQYF. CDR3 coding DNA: TGTGCCAGCTCACCACTCTTCGGGAGTTTGGGGACAGATACGCAGTATTTT.

CDR3: CSVEVPSGRGSYEQYF. The CDR3, as DNA: TGCAGCGTTGAAGTCCCTAGCGGGAGGGGGTCCTACGAGCAGTACTTC. The chain recombines TRBV29-1 with TRBJ2-7, with 12 bases lining up with TRBD2. This CDR3 comprises 16 residues. The J segment lost 1 base and the V segment lost 1 base, leaving 5 bases of the junction unmatched. Germline lookup yields CDR1 SQVTM and CDR2 ANQGSEA.

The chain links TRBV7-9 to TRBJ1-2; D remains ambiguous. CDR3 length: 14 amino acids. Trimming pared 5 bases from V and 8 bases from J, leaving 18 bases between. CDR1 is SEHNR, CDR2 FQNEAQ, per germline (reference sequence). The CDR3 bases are TGTGCCAGCAGCCCGGGGTTGGGAGGGCCGGGCTACACCTTC. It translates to CASSPGLGGPGYTF. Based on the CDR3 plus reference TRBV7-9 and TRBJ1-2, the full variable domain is DTGVSQNPRHKITKRGQNVTFRCDPISEHNRLYWYRQTLGQGPEFLTYFQNEAQLEKSRLLSDRFSAERPKGSFSTLEIQRTEQGDSAMYLCASSPGLGGPGYTFGSGTRLTVV.

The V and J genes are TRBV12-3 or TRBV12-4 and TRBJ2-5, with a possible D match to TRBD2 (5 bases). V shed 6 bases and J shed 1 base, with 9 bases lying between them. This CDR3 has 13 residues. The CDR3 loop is CASRTRGQETQYF. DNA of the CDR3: TGTGCCAGCAGGACCCGGGGCCAAGAGACCCAGTACTTC.

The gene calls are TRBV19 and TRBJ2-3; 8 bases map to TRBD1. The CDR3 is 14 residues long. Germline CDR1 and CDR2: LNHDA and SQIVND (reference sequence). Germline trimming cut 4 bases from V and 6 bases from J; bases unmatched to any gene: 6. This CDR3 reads CASSSGQGIDTQYF. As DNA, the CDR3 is TGTGCCAGTAGTAGCGGACAGGGCATTGATACGCAGTATTTT. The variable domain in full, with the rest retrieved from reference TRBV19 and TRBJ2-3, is DGGITQSPKYLFRKEGQNVTLSCEQNLNHDAMYWYRQDPGQGLRLIYYSQIVNDFQKGDIAEGYSVSREKKESFPLTVTSAQKNPTAFYLCASSSGQGIDTQYFGPGTRLTVL.

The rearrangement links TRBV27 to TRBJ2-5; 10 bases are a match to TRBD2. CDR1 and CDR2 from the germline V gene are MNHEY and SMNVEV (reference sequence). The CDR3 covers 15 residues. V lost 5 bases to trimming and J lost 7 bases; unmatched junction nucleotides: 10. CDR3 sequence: CASSMGGAGGGTQYF. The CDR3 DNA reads TGTGCCAGCAGTATGGGGGGAGCGGGAGGGGGGACCCAGTACTTC.

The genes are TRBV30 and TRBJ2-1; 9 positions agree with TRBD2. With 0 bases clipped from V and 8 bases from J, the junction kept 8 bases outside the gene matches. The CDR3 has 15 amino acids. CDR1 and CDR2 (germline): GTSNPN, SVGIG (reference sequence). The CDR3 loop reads CAWSVGLAGVDEQFF. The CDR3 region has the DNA TGTGCCTGGAGTGTAGGGTTAGCGGGAGTCGATGAGCAGTTCTTC.

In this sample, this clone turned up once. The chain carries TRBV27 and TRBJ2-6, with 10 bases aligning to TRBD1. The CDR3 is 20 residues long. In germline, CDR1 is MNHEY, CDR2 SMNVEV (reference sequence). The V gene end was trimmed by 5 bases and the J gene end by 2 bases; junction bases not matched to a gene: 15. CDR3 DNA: TGTGCCAGCAGTACAGGATGGACAGGGGGGGAGCGGGCTGGGGCCAACGTCCTGACTTTC. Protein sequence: CASSTGWTGGERAGANVLTF.

CDR3 bases: TGTGCCAGCAGCTTGTCTAGGGGGTCCGGGTGGGGCACTGAAGCTTTCTTT. Translated: CASSLSRGSGWGTEAFF. The rearrangement joins TRBV5-6 to TRBJ1-1; D perhaps matches TRBD1 (6 bases). V lost 1 base and J lost 4, with 20 bases in between. The CDR3 extends over 17 amino acids. Germline CDR1 and CDR2: SGHDT and YYEEEE.

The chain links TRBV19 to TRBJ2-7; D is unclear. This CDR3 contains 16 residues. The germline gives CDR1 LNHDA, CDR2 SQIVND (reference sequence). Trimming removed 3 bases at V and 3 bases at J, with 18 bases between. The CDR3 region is CASSMKPGKVLYEQYF. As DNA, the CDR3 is TGTGCCAGTAGTATGAAACCGGGTAAGGTACTCTACGAGCAGTACTTC.

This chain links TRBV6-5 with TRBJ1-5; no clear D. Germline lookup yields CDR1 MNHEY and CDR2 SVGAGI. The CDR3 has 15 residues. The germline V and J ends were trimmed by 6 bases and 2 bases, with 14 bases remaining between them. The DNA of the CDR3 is TGTGCCAGCAGCCTAGAGCGGGGTGGCAATCAGCCCCAGCATTTT. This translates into CASSLERGGNQPQHF.

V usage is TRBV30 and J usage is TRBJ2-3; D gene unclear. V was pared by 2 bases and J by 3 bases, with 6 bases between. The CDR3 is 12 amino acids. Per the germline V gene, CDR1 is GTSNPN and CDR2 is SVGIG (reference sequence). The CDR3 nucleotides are TGTGCCTGGAGTACCGGGACAGATACGCAGTATTTT. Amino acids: CAWSTGTDTQYF.

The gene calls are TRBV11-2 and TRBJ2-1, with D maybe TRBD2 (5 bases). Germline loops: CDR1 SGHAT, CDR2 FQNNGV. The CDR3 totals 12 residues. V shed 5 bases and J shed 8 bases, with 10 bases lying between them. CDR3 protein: CASSPTRDEQFF. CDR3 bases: TGTGCCAGCAGCCCCACTAGGGATGAGCAGTTCTTC. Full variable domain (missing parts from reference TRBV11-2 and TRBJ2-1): EAGVAQSPRYKIIEKRQSVAFWCNPISGHATLYWYQQILGQGPKLLIQFQNNGVVDDSQLPKDRFSAERLKGVDSTLKIQPAKLEDSAVYLCASSPTRDEQFFGPGTRLTVL.

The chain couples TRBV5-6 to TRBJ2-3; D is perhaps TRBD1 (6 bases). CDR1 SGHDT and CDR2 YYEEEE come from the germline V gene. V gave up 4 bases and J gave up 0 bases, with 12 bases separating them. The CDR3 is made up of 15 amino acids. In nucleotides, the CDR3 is TGTGCCAGCAGCAGAACAACAGGGAGCACAGATACGCAGTATTTT. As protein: CASSRTTGSTDTQYF. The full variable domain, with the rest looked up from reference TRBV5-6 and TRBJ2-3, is DAGVTQSPTHLIKTRGQQVTLRCSPKSGHDTVSWYQQALGQGPQFIFQYYEEEERQRGNFPDRFSGHQFPNYSSELNVNALLLGDSALYLCASSRTTGSTDTQYFGPGTRLTVL.